The clone carrying this TCR beta chain appeared a few times. This CDR3 contains 17 residues. The V gene end was trimmed by 5 bases and the J gene end by 1 base; junction bases not matched to a gene: 5. CDR1 is LGHNA and CDR2 is YNFKEQ in the germline V gene. These data belong to a study of blood T cell repertoires in COVID-19. Study background: Acute-phase and convalescent COVID-19 samples originated in the United States, Italy and Spain. Nucleic acid was either cDNA or gDNA, and it came from T cells, B-cell-depleted T cells, or PBMCs.

Source study methods: Amplification from reference gene primers served as the basis for estimated nucleated cell counts. Method: immunoSEQ multiplex PCR; TCRdb's copy keeps in-frame clones and lacks some. For V, J and clone size, that table is used; D and trimming come from the DNA. The table records 130,000 to 150,000 clones, approximately 85% of them present only once. During active infection, Seattle patients enrolled and were then monitored through disease. The sequenced material came from peripheral blood. The V and J genes are TRBV4-2 and TRBJ2-2; 12 bases line up with TRBD2. The receptor was derived from an older woman with COVID-19, enrolled during active disease. The CDR3 here is CASSARTSGVNTGELFF. The CDR3 coding sequence is TGTGCCAGCAGCGCTCGGACTAGCGGGGTGAACACCGGGGAGCTGTTTTTT.